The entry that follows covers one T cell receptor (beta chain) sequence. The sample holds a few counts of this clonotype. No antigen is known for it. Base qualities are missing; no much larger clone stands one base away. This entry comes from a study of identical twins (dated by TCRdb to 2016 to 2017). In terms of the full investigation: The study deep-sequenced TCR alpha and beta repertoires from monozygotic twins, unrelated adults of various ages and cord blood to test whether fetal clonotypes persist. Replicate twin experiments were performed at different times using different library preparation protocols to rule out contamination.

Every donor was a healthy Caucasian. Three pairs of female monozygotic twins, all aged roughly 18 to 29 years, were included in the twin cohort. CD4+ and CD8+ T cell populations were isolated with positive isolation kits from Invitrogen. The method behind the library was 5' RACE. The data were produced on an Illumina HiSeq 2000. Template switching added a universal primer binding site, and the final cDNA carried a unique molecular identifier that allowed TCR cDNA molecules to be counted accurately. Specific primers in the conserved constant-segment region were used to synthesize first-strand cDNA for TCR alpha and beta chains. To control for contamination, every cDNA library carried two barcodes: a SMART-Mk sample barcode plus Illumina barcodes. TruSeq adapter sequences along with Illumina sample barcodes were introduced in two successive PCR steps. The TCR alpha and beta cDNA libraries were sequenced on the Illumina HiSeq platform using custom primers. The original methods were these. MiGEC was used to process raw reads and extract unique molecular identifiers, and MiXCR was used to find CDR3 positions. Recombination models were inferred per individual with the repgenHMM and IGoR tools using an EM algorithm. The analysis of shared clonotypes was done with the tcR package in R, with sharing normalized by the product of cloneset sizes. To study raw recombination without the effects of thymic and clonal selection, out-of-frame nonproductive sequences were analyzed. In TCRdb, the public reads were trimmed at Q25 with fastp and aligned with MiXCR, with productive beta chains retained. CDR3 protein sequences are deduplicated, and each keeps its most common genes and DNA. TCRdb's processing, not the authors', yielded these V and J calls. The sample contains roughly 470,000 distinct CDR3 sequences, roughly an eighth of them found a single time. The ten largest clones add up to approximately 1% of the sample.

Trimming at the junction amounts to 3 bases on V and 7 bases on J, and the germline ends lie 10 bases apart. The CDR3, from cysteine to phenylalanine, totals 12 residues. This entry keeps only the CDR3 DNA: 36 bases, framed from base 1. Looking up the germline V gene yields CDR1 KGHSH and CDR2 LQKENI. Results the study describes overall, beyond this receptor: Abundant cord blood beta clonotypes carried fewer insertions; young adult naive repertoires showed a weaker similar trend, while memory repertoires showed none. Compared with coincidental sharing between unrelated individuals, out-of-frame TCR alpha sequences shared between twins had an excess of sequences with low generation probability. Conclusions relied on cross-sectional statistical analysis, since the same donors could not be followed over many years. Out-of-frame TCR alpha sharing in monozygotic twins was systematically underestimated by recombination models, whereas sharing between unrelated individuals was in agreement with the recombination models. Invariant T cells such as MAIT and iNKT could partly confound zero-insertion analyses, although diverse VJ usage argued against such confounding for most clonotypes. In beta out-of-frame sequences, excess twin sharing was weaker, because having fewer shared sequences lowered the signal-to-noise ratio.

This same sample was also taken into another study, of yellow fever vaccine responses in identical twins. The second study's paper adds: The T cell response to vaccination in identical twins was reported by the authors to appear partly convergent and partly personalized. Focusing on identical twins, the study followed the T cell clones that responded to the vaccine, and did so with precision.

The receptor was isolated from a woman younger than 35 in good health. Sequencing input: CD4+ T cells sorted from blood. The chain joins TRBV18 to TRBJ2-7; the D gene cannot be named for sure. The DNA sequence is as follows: TGTGCCAGCTCACCCGTCTCTAGGGAGCAGTACTTC. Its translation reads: CASSPVSREQYF.